The clone carrying this TCR beta chain turned up a few times. Its antigen is as yet unknown. These data originate in a study of T cells after yellow fever vaccination. The study, taken as a whole, reports: The CD4 and CD8 compartments had a small share of their clonotypes in common.

V dropped 2 bases and J dropped 1 base, with 7 bases sitting between them. Germline loops: CDR1 MNHNS, CDR2 SASEGT. The CDR3 is 14 amino acids. MiXCR, run by TCRdb on the 5' RACE reads, gives a single entry per CDR3 protein. Found here are approximately 550,000 distinct CDR3 sequences, 15% to 20% of them singletons; the top ten hold 13% to 15%. The chain carries TRBV6-1 and TRBJ2-3; D not certain. This TCR came from a young man who received the YFV17D yellow fever vaccine. The starting material was PBMCs, obtained 15 days after the yellow fever booster vaccination. CDR3 protein: CASSESGRTDTQYF. CDR3 coding DNA: TGTGCCAGCAGTGAATCTGGCCGCACAGATACGCAGTATTTT.